This T cell receptor (beta chain) is drawn from a study of PD-1 blockade in classical Hodgkin lymphoma (dated by TCRdb to the early 2020s). As for the study more broadly: Nivolumab dosing was 3 mg/kg intravenously every 2 weeks, continuing until either disease progression or unacceptable toxicity. To define a peripheral blood immune signature of response to PD-1 blockade in classical Hodgkin lymphoma, the study combined TCR beta sequencing with CyTOF.

Remarks on this clone: Which antigen it targets is not known. No per-base quality is available; no much larger clone lies one base away.

Clipping removes 6 bases from V and 4 bases from J, with 2 as the unmatched junction base count. The germline V gene provides CDR1 MDHEN and CDR2 SYDVKM. The CDR3, cysteine through phenylalanine, is 15 amino acids long. Just CDR3 DNA is preserved here, 45 bases in frame from base 1. The paper as a whole reports these results and caveats: Diversity was lower in patients who began nivolumab less than 1 year after ASCT, so these patients were left out of later analyses to avoid confounding by immune reconstitution. Newly diagnosed patients were reported to have lower baseline TCR diversity than healthy donors, and relapsed/refractory patients were reported to have lower baseline TCR diversity still. The study was limited to a single clinical trial cohort, and causes of repertoire differences, possibly disease activity or prior therapy, remained undefined. By C4D1, a significant rise was seen in CD4+ TCR diversity but not in CD8+ TCR diversity (p=0.0027 vs p=0.16), and the rise was most apparent among complete responders (p=0.02). Trial patients achieving complete response had baseline diversity similar to newly diagnosed patients, whereas partial responders and progressors had significantly lower diversity.

Genomic DNA was extracted with the Qiagen DNeasy kit from unsorted PBMCs and from negatively selected CD4+ and CD8+ fractions. TCR beta CDR3 regions were amplified by immunoSEQ multiplex PCR using primers annealing to V and J segments. A synthetic immune receptor repertoire was used to minimize amplification bias, and any remaining bias was removed computationally after sequencing. In the authors' own workflow: Custom Python scripts were used to quantify repertoire diversity as the Shannon entropy index. The unsorted, CD4+ and CD8+ repertoires were each analyzed separately, with the exception of combined analyses, where CD4+ and CD8+ sequences were merged in silico. Clonal expansion was defined as a frequency increase of at least 2-fold after treatment compared with C1D1, and clones undetected at baseline were assigned a pseudocount of 0.5. Clones with 0 or 1 copy at C1D1 were classified as singleton clones, and clones with 2 or more copies were classified as non-singleton clones. Clones expanded in unsorted samples were assigned a CD4+, CD8+ or unknown annotation through matching of protein sequences in sorted samples from the same patient. Diversity changes from C1D1 to C4D1 were tested in paired samples using Wilcoxon tests. In TCRdb, the immuneACCESS table is reduced to in-frame sequences with V and J assigned. These tables do not hold every clone; where another copy was compared, an unresolved V gene accounts for under half, and the others remain unexplained. V, J and clone size were drawn from that table, and D and trimming were deduced from the DNA. The sample profile shows 95,000 to 120,000 clones; 70% to 90% of them were found once. About 20% of the sample is held by the ten biggest clonotypes.

In the paper's terms, the time point label means: cycle 2 day 1 (C2D1) of nivolumab. Relapse after autologous stem cell transplantation had occurred in all trial patients, and cohorts A, B and C were distinguished by prior brentuximab vedotin exposure. A total of over 55 patients with relapsed/refractory classical Hodgkin lymphoma made up the trial cohort, and each patient's best overall response was complete response, partial response or progressive disease. In the multi-cohort phase II CheckMate 205 trial, trial patients received single-agent nivolumab. Best overall response was determined by an independent review committee according to the 2007 International Working Group response criteria. PBMCs from the trial were collected at three points: immediately before nivolumab initiation (C1D1), and during therapy at cycle 2 day 1 and cycle 4 day 1. After peripheral blood was drawn into 8 mL Vacutainer Cell Preparation Tubes, PBMCs were isolated by centrifugation and then cryopreserved.

Sequencing used peripheral blood mononuclear cells (PBMCs), obtained before the second cycle of nivolumab. This clonotype was obtained from a human donor with classical Hodgkin lymphoma. The sequence is built from TRBV28 and TRBJ2-1, with 14 bases in between that match TRBD2. The CDR3 amino acid sequence is: CASSRTSGGYNEQFF. The nucleotide sequence reads as follows: TGTGCCAGCAGCCGGACTAGCGGGGGGTACAATGAGCAGTTCTTC.